Following are 23 T cell receptor beta chains from one sample sequenced in a study of blood T cell repertoires in COVID-19. Using immunoSEQ multiplex PCR, the repertoire was profiled, and TCRdb retains in-frame clones only, with some absent. The sample carries 400,000 or so clones, less than 95% recorded once. The sequencing sample was made of PBMCs or T cells enriched from blood (not recorded which). The source is a man between 18 and 29 years old who had recovered from COVID-19.

The chain employs TRBV29-1 and TRBJ1-2; D remains ambiguous. CDR3 length equals 13 residues. Looked up from germline, CDR1 is SQVTM and CDR2 is ANQGSEA. The V end lost 4 bases, the J end lost 2 bases, and 11 bases lay between the germline ends. The CDR3 sequence is CSVVPRMNYGYTF. The CDR3 bases are TGCAGCGTTGTTCCGAGGATGAACTATGGCTACACCTTC.

This sequence joins TRBV27 and TRBJ2-7, with D possibly being TRBD1 (6 bases). V was clipped by 4 bases and J by 3 bases, with 13 bases between them. The CDR3 has 14 residues. The germline V gene encodes CDR1 MNHEY and CDR2 SMNVEV (reference sequence). The DNA for the CDR3 is TGTGCCAGCAGTTATTCGACAGGTGGCTACGAGCAGTACTTC. It specifies CASSYSTGGYEQYF.

This sequence joins TRBV9 and TRBJ2-7; D gene unclear. The CDR3 extends over 15 amino acids. Germline CDR1 and CDR2: SGDLS and YYNGEE. Trimming took 0 bases from V and 2 from J, leaving 12 bases between them. The CDR3 region is CASSVDPRRTYEQYF. Written as DNA, the CDR3 is TGTGCCAGCAGCGTAGATCCTCGCAGAACCTACGAGCAGTACTTC.

The rearrangement joins TRBV27 to TRBJ2-1, with 14 bases aligning to TRBD2. This CDR3 comprises 15 residues. The germline CDR1 and CDR2 sequences are MNHEY and SMNVEV (reference sequence). The ends lost 5 bases at V and 9 bases at J; junction bases unmatched: 6. The CDR3 reads CASSIGTSGRGEQFF. The CDR3 nucleotides read TGTGCCAGCAGTATAGGGACTAGCGGGAGAGGTGAGCAGTTCTTC.

This chain uses TRBV15 with TRBJ1-5; 7 bases line up with TRBD1. This CDR3 is 13 amino acids long. The germline V gene encodes CDR1 LNHNV and CDR2 YYDKDF (reference sequence). V shed 4 bases, J shed 7 bases, and the junction held 4 bases outside the gene matches. CDR3 DNA sequence: TGTGCCACCAGCAACAGGGGCCAACAGCCCCAGCATTTT. It specifies CATSNRGQQPQHF.

This rearrangement joins TRBV15 to TRBJ1-2; D possibly corresponds to TRBD1 (6 bases). The germline V gene has CDR1 LNHNV and CDR2 YYDKDF (reference sequence). Trimming cost V 0 bases and J 8 bases, with 13 bases left between them. The CDR3 loop spans 14 amino acids. The CDR3 region has the DNA TGTGCCACCAGCAGAGATCCGGGGGGCCGGGGCTACACCTTC. Translating it yields CATSRDPGGRGYTF.

V usage is TRBV5-6 and J usage is TRBJ1-2; 9 bases agree with TRBD1. The J segment lost 4 bases and the V segment lost 4 bases, leaving 2 bases of the junction unmatched. CDR1 and CDR2 (germline): SGHDT, YYEEEE. The CDR3 length is 13 residues. CDR3 DNA: TGTGCCAGCAGCCAGACAGGGGGCTATGGCTACACCTTC. Its translation: CASSQTGGYGYTF.

The chain couples TRBV19 to TRBJ2-7; 9 bases are a match to TRBD2. Germline V gene sequence: CDR1 LNHDA, CDR2 SQIVND (reference sequence). With 1 base clipped from V and 4 bases from J, the junction kept 5 bases outside the gene matches. The CDR3 totals 15 residues. This CDR3 is CASSIGGLAAYEQYF. CDR3 nucleotide sequence: TGTGCCAGTAGTATAGGGGGACTAGCTGCATACGAGCAGTACTTC.

The rearrangement uses TRBV11-2 and TRBJ1-1; D is ambiguous. V lost 5 bases to trimming and J lost 1 base, with 8 bases between them. The CDR3 totals 13 residues. The germline V gene encodes CDR1 SGHAT and CDR2 FQNNGV. The CDR3 DNA reads TGTGCCAGCAGCGCCGACACGAACACTGAAGCTTTCTTT. Its translation is CASSADTNTEAFF.

This chain links TRBV18 with TRBJ1-1; 8 bases are a match to TRBD1. V trimming: 3 bases; J trimming: 6 bases; junction bases outside the gene matches: 6. Germline-derived CDR1 and CDR2 are KGHSH and LQKENI. This CDR3 contains 14 residues. The CDR3 protein is CASSPGQGFSEAFF. The CDR3 region has the DNA TGTGCCAGCTCACCCGGACAGGGATTCTCTGAAGCTTTCTTT.

The chain combines TRBV6-5 with TRBJ1-1; D possibly corresponds to TRBD1 (6 bases). The CDR3 runs 15 residues. The germline CDR1 and CDR2 sequences are MNHEY and SVGAGI. Trimming shortened V by 4 bases and J by 0 bases, and 12 bases separated the two germline ends. The CDR3 sequence: CASSFSDRLNTEAFF. CDR3 DNA sequence: TGTGCCAGCAGTTTTTCGGACAGATTGAACACTGAAGCTTTCTTT.

V gene TRBV5-1 combines with J gene TRBJ1-4; 8 nucleotides match TRBD1. Germline V gene lookup returns CDR1 SGHRS and CDR2 YFSETQ. The V segment lost 4 bases and the J segment 6 bases; nucleotides outside the gene matches: 8. The CDR3 totals 15 residues. This CDR3 is CASSQPDRDDEKLFF. Here the CDR3 DNA reads TGCGCCAGCAGCCAACCGGACAGGGACGATGAAAAACTGTTTTTT. Variable domain in full (rest from reference TRBV5-1 and TRBJ1-4): KAGVTQTPRYLIKTRGQQVTLSCSPISGHRSVSWYQQTPGQGLQFLFEYFSETQRNKGNFPGRFSGRQFSNSRSEMNVSTLELGDSALYLCASSQPDRDDEKLFFGSGTQLSVL.

The gene calls are TRBV15 and TRBJ2-2; TRBD2 aligns across 9 bases. CDR3 size: 18 residues. V shed 0 bases and J 4 bases; nucleotides not matched to a gene: 9. From germline, CDR1 is LNHNV and CDR2 YYDKDF (reference sequence). CDR3 loop: CATSREASGIVGTGELFF. The CDR3 bases are TGTGCCACCAGCAGAGAAGCTAGCGGGATCGTGGGCACCGGGGAGCTGTTTTTT. The entire variable domain, with the rest obtained from reference TRBV15 and TRBJ2-2, is as follows: DAMVIQNPRYQVTQFGKPVTLSCSQTLNHNVMYWYQQKSSQAPKLLFHYYDKDFNNEADTPDNFQSRRPNTSFCFLDIRSPGLGDTAMYLCATSREASGIVGTGELFFGEGSRLTVL.

The chain combines TRBV6-5 with TRBJ1-1; D gene unclear. The V gene's germline CDR1 is MNHEY and CDR2 SVGAGI. With 6 bases removed from V and 0 bases from J, the gap between germline ends came to 11 bases. The CDR3 sequence is 14 residues long. This CDR3 is CASSPLEVNTEAFF. In DNA, the CDR3 is TGTGCCAGCAGCCCCCTGGAGGTGAACACTGAAGCTTTCTTT.

This chain joins TRBV5-1 and TRBJ2-1, with 8 bases lining up with TRBD1. Germline CDR1 SGHRS, CDR2 YFSETQ. CDR3 size: 14 residues. After removal of 10 bases from V and 7 bases from J, the junction contained 13 bases not matched to a gene. The CDR3: CASKGQGAINEQFF. The CDR3 nucleotides read TGCGCCTCCAAGGGCCAGGGGGCTATTAATGAGCAGTTCTTC.

This chain connects TRBV18 to TRBJ1-2, with D possibly matching TRBD1 (5 bases). Germline lookup yields CDR1 KGHSH and CDR2 LQKENI. The CDR3 sequence is 14 residues long. V was shortened by 3 bases and J by 5 bases, with 13 bases between the two germline ends. The CDR3 region has the DNA TGTGCCAGCTCACCGGTAGGGGCAGGTTATGGCTACACCTTC. Protein: CASSPVGAGYGYTF.

This chain links TRBV11-2 with TRBJ2-5; 8 nucleotides align to TRBD2. Germline V gene lookup returns CDR1 SGHAT and CDR2 FQNNGV. V shed 1 base, J shed 5 bases, and the junction held 9 bases outside the gene matches. The CDR3 is 16 amino acids. DNA for the CDR3: TGTGCCAGCAGCTTAGGGACTAGCAGTAGGTTTGAGACCCAGTACTTC. Amino acids: CASSLGTSSRFETQYF.

The J gene is TRBJ1-3, the V gene TRBV11-3, with TRBD1 matching 7 bases. Trimming removed 3 bases from V and 6 bases from J; junction bases left unmatched: 8. In germline, CDR1 is SGHNT, CDR2 YENEEA. The CDR3 contains 15 residues. This chain's CDR3 is CASSFRQGSQNTIYF. For the CDR3, the DNA is TGTGCCAGCAGCTTCCGACAGGGCTCTCAAAACACCATATATTTT.

The CDR3 sequence: CSVDHRGTMNTEAFF. In DNA form, the CDR3 reads TGCAGCGTGGACCACAGGGGCACAATGAACACTGAAGCTTTCTTT. The genes are TRBV29-1 and TRBJ1-1; 7 bases are a match to TRBD1. V trimming: 6 bases; J trimming: 0 bases; junction bases outside the gene matches: 10. Germline V gene lookup returns CDR1 SQVTM and CDR2 ANQGSEA. The CDR3 runs 15 residues.

The chain joins TRBV15 to TRBJ1-5; TRBD1 agrees at 12 bases. V lost 3 bases and J lost 2; bases outside the gene matches: 11. Germline CDR1 is LNHNV and CDR2 is YYDKDF (reference sequence). The CDR3 consists of 19 residues. Here the CDR3 DNA reads TGTGCCACCAGCAGCTCCGGGACAGGGGGCCCTACGGGCAATCAGCCCCAGCATTTT. Translating gives CATSSSGTGGPTGNQPQHF.

J is TRBJ2-7 and V is TRBV5-4; TRBD2 matches 7 bases. The CDR3 consists of 14 residues. Trimming took 4 bases from V and 4 from J; bases not matched to a gene: 8. Looked up from germline, CDR1 is SGHNT and CDR2 is YYREEE (reference sequence). In nucleotides, the CDR3 is TGTGCCAGCAGCCAAACCAGCGGGATGTACGAGCAGTACTTC. This gives the protein CASSQTSGMYEQYF.

A single count supports this clone. The genes are TRBV15 and TRBJ2-7; 7 bases are shared with TRBD2. The CDR3 runs 14 residues. V shed 1 base and J 4 bases; nucleotides not matched to a gene: 4. CDR1 and CDR2 from the germline V gene are LNHNV and YYDKDF (reference sequence). The CDR3 here is CATSRAAGVYEQYF. The CDR3 DNA sequence: TGTGCCACCAGCAGAGCCGCGGGAGTTTACGAGCAGTACTTC.

The V call is TRBV7-9, the J call TRBJ2-1; D uncertain. This CDR3 is 12 amino acids long. V was cut by 1 base and J by 15 bases, with 13 bases left in between. Looked up from germline, CDR1 is SEHNR and CDR2 is FQNEAQ (reference sequence). This chain's CDR3 is CASSLEIPRRFF. CDR3 sequence (DNA): TGTGCCAGCAGCTTAGAGATTCCGCGTCGGTTCTTC. Drawing the rest from reference TRBV7-9 and TRBJ2-1, the complete variable domain is DTGVSQNPRHKITKRGQNVTFRCDPISEHNRLYWYRQTLGQGPEFLTYFQNEAQLEKSRLLSDRFSAERPKGSFSTLEIQRTEQGDSAMYLCASSLEIPRRFFGPGTRLTVL.